Below, 30 T cell receptor beta chains from the same sample are listed, as sequenced in a study of post-analysis software for immune sequencing data. Study-wide results and limits: A handful of TRBV segments appeared more often in patients than in controls, and TRBV5-6, TRBV5-1 and TRBV20-1 were among these.

The antigens of these receptors remain unknown. Incorporated into the TCR beta cDNA libraries were unique molecular identifiers, which served to reduce PCR and sequencing biases. From the PCR reads, TCRdb called clonotypes with MiXCR, one entry per CDR3 protein. Altogether about 820,000 distinct CDR3 sequences are present, under 70% being singletons, with the ten largest covering over 4%. Sequencing used blood. All receptors derive from a girl between 10 and 17 years old with multiple sclerosis.

The chain combines TRBV10-3 with TRBJ2-3; no clear D gene. The germline V and J ends were trimmed by 0 bases and 8 bases, with 12 bases remaining between them. The CDR3 is 14 residues long. Germline CDR1 is ENHRY and CDR2 is SYGVKD. The CDR3 bases are TGTGCCATCAGTGAGTCCCAAGGGTCCGGTACGCAGTATTTT. This gives the protein CAISESQGSGTQYF.

This clonotype was picked up one time. V and J are TRBV7-3 and TRBJ2-3; 7 bases are shared with TRBD1. Germline V lookup: CDR1 SGHTA, CDR2 FQGTGA. This CDR3 is built from 16 residues. The V segment lost 0 bases and the J segment 3 bases; nucleotides outside the gene matches: 6. The CDR3 is CASSLTGQIGTDTQYF. CDR3 sequence (DNA): TGTGCCAGCAGCTTAACGGGACAGATTGGAACAGATACGCAGTATTTT.

This rearrangement joins TRBV6-1 to TRBJ2-4; D gene uncertain. This CDR3 spans 15 amino acids. Germline CDR1 is MNHNS and CDR2 is SASEGT. With 7 bases removed from V and 0 bases from J, the gap between germline ends came to 13 bases. The CDR3 DNA follows: TGTGCCAGCACACTTGTGGAATTAGCCAAAAACATTCAGTACTTC. Protein product: CASTLVELAKNIQYF.

In its sample, this clonotype was seen a few times. The genes are TRBV12-3 or TRBV12-4 and TRBJ2-4; D might be TRBD2 (5 bases). This CDR3 is 14 amino acids long. The germline V and J ends were trimmed by 4 bases and 8 bases, with 15 bases remaining between them. The CDR3 nucleotides read TGTGCCAGCAGTTCCCGCCGGGGAACGGACATTCAGTACTTC. This encodes CASSSRRGTDIQYF.

J is TRBJ2-7 and V is TRBV29-1, with TRBD1 matching 7 bases. CDR1 and CDR2 (germline): SQVTM, ANQGSEA. Germline trimming cut 5 bases from V and 3 bases from J; bases unmatched to any gene: 16. This CDR3 comprises 16 residues. The CDR3 DNA sequence: TGCAGCGTTACACTCCCCCGACAGGGTAGACTCTACGAGCAGTACTTC. Protein product: CSVTLPRQGRLYEQYF.

V usage is TRBV7-6 and J usage is TRBJ1-1, with a weak D call TRBD1 (6 bases). V lost 1 base, J lost 0 bases, and 9 bases lay in between. Per germline, CDR1 SGHVS and CDR2 FNYEAQ. CDR3 length: 15 amino acids. CDR3 in DNA: TGTGCCAGCAGCTTAGTCACAGGGATGAACACTGAAGCTTTCTTT. Its protein is CASSLVTGMNTEAFF.

V usage is TRBV12-3 or TRBV12-4 and J usage is TRBJ2-2, with 13 bases fitting TRBD2. The ends lost 3 bases at V and 5 bases at J; junction bases unmatched: 6. This CDR3 contains 17 residues. The CDR3, as DNA: TGTGCCAGCAGTTTCCAACCGGGACTAGCGGGGACCGGGGAGCTGTTTTTT. It yields the protein CASSFQPGLAGTGELFF.

V is TRBV20-1 and J is TRBJ1-4; D is unclear. V was clipped by 3 bases and J by 8 bases, with 13 bases between them. From germline, CDR1 is DFQATT and CDR2 SNEGSKA (reference sequence). The CDR3 is 13 amino acids. CDR3 DNA: TGCAGTGCTAGGTCCGGGAGTCAAGAAAAACTGTTTTTT. Protein product: CSARSGSQEKLFF.

This clonotype has a handful of counts. This chain connects TRBV9 to TRBJ2-5, with D possibly matching TRBD2 (7 bases). Trimming stripped 1 base from V and 5 bases from J, with 15 bases between. CDR1 SGDLS and CDR2 YYNGEE come from the germline V gene. The CDR3 length is 15 residues. CDR3 coding DNA: TGTGCCAGCAGCGTAAGGGGGGGATTACGGGAGACCCAGTACTTC. As protein: CASSVRGGLRETQYF. Complete variable domain (other parts from reference TRBV9 and TRBJ2-5): DSGVTQTPKHLITATGQRVTLRCSPRSGDLSVYWYQQSLDQGLQFLIQYYNGEERAKGNILERFSAQQFPDLHSELNLSSLELGDSALYFCASSVRGGLRETQYFGPGTRLLVL.

This clonotype was counted a few times. The V gene is TRBV29-1, the J gene TRBJ2-6, with D unresolved. Trimming shortened V by 4 bases and J by 0 bases, and 7 bases separated the two germline ends. This CDR3 comprises 14 residues. CDR1 SQVTM and CDR2 ANQGSEA come from the germline V gene. The DNA for the CDR3 is TGCAGCGTTGCACGGAACTCTGGGGCCAACGTCCTGACTTTC. Translating it yields CSVARNSGANVLTF. Filled out from reference TRBV29-1 and TRBJ2-6, the complete variable domain reads SAVISQKPSRDICQRGTSLTIQCQVDSQVTMMFWYRQQPGQSLTLIATANQGSEATYESGFVIDKFPISRPNLTFSTLTVSNMSPEDSSIYLCSVARNSGANVLTFGAGSRLTVL.

This clonotype was observed a single time. The J gene is TRBJ2-6, the V gene TRBV12-3 or TRBV12-4; D not resolved. The CDR3 is made up of 15 amino acids. Between the trimmed V and J ends, which lost 5 bases and 3 bases, there was a span of 11 bases. Here the CDR3 DNA reads TGTGCCAGCAGTACAATGGAAGGTGGGGCCAACGTCCTGACTTTC. Amino acids: CASSTMEGGANVLTF.

The chain joins TRBV20-1 to TRBJ2-7; D might be TRBD2 (5 bases). The CDR3 runs 11 residues. Trimming pared 5 bases from V and 5 bases from J, leaving 10 bases between. Germline CDR1 reads DFQATT; CDR2 reads SNEGSKA (reference sequence). The CDR3, as DNA: TGCAGTGCTTACCGGGGTAACGAGCAGTACTTC. Residues: CSAYRGNEQYF.

A few counts support this clonotype. The chain couples TRBV12-3 or TRBV12-4 to TRBJ2-3, with 7 bases fitting TRBD1. The CDR3 length is 15 residues. J was trimmed by 4 bases and V by 7 bases; bases with no gene match: 11. The CDR3 sequence: CASTPTGYSPDTQYF. The CDR3 bases are TGTGCCAGCACCCCGACAGGGTACAGCCCAGATACGCAGTATTTT.

With respect to this clonotype: The junction differs from germline at one of its ends, possibly a read error. The chain uses TRBV10-3 and TRBJ1-1; no reliable D call. The CDR3 has 13 amino acids. CDR1 is ENHRY and CDR2 is SYGVKD in the germline V gene. The CDR3 DNA follows: TGTGCCACCAGTGTATCTTCGGGAACTGAAGCTTTCTTT. This gives the protein CATSVSSGTEAFF.

The chain couples TRBV7-9 to TRBJ2-1, with 12 bases lining up with TRBD2. V lost 0 bases, J lost 4 bases, and 7 bases stayed unmatched. The CDR3 sequence is 18 residues long. Germline V gives CDR1 SEHNR, CDR2 FQNEAQ (reference sequence). The CDR3, as DNA: TGTGCCAGCAGCTTAGCGCACGCTAGCGGGGGGGTGTACAATGAGCAGTTCTTC. Translating it yields CASSLAHASGGVYNEQFF. The full variable domain, completed using reference TRBV7-9 and TRBJ2-1, is DTGVSQNPRHKITKRGQNVTFRCDPISEHNRLYWYRQTLGQGPEFLTYFQNEAQLEKSRLLSDRFSAERPKGSFSTLEIQRTEQGDSAMYLCASSLAHASGGVYNEQFFGPGTRLTVL.

With regard to this clonotype: An end of the junction does not agree with germline; a read error may underlie this. V and J are TRBV27 and TRBJ2-3; D not resolved. Germline V gene lookup returns CDR1 MNHEY and CDR2 SMNVEV (reference sequence). This CDR3 is built from 15 residues. For the CDR3, the DNA is TGTGCCAGCAGTTTCGGTTCAACGGGCACAGATGCGCAGTATTTT. As protein: CASSFGSTGTDAQYF.

V usage is TRBV7-9 and J usage is TRBJ2-7, with D maybe TRBD2 (6 bases). CDR3 length: 13 residues. The V and J ends lost 7 bases and 7 bases respectively, with 17 bases between them. Germline loops: CDR1 SEHNR, CDR2 FQNEAQ (reference sequence). The CDR3 loop reads CASTPGGLGEQYF. The CDR3 DNA reads as TGTGCCAGCACCCCCGGGGGACTGGGGGAGCAGTACTTC. The complete variable domain, with remaining parts taken from reference TRBV7-9 and TRBJ2-7, reads DTGVSQNPRHKITKRGQNVTFRCDPISEHNRLYWYRQTLGQGPEFLTYFQNEAQLEKSRLLSDRFSAERPKGSFSTLEIQRTEQGDSAMYLCASTPGGLGEQYFGPGTRLTVT.

The chain uses TRBV7-6 and TRBJ2-7; D gene uncertain. The germline V gene encodes CDR1 SGHVS and CDR2 FNYEAQ. The ends were cut back, 0 bases at V and 3 bases at J, with 9 bases in the middle. This CDR3 comprises 14 residues. The CDR3 nucleotides are TGTGCCAGCAGCTTAGCAGCGTCGCACTACGAGCAGTACTTC. It specifies CASSLAASHYEQYF. The full variable domain, rest sourced from reference TRBV7-6 and TRBJ2-7, is GAGVSQSPRYKVTKRGQDVALRCDPISGHVSLYWYRQALGQGPEFLTYFNYEAQQDKSGLPNDRFSAERPEGSISTLTIQRTEQRDSAMYRCASSLAASHYEQYFGPGTRLTVT.

J is TRBJ2-3 and V is TRBV20-1; D gene unclear. The V end was cut by 5 bases, the J end by 3 bases, with 12 bases between. The CDR3 sequence is 13 residues long. CDR1 is DFQATT and CDR2 is SNEGSKA in the germline V gene (reference sequence). In DNA form, the CDR3 reads TGCAGTGCTCGGGCCCCGGCGACAGATACGCAGTATTTT. This gives the protein CSARAPATDTQYF.

The chain has TRBV9 and TRBJ2-2; the match to TRBD2 covers 8 bases. This CDR3 region has 15 residues. Looked up from germline, CDR1 is SGDLS and CDR2 is YYNGEE. V lost 2 bases, J lost 5 bases, and 5 bases stayed unmatched. The CDR3 DNA follows: TGTGCCAGCAGCGTCGGGGGGGCTGGGACCGGGGAGCTGTTTTTT. This sequence encodes CASSVGGAGTGELFF.

The rearrangement joins TRBV29-1 to TRBJ1-2, with 7 bases lining up with TRBD1. CDR1 is SQVTM, CDR2 ANQGSEA, per germline. The length of the CDR3 is 13 residues. V shed 7 bases and J 8 bases; nucleotides not matched to a gene: 13. This CDR3 reads CSAEISTGAGYTF. The CDR3 DNA sequence: TGCAGCGCAGAGATAAGTACAGGGGCGGGCTACACCTTC.

V usage is TRBV7-2 and J usage is TRBJ1-5; D may be TRBD1 (6 bases). The ends were cut back, 0 bases at V and 1 base at J, with 10 bases in the middle. The CDR3 contains 16 residues. Germline CDR1 is SGHTA and CDR2 is FQGNSA. In nucleotides, the CDR3 is TGTGCCAGCAGCTTAGCGAGGGGGGGAAGCAATCAGCCCCAGCATTTT. Its protein is CASSLARGGSNQPQHF.

This clonotype was detected only once. J is TRBJ2-7 and V is TRBV27; no definite D call. Germline V CDR1 and CDR2: MNHEY, SMNVEV (reference sequence). The CDR3 spans 14 residues. V shed 5 bases and J shed 2 bases, with 13 bases lying between them. CDR3 sequence (DNA): TGTGCCAGCAGTCCTATACCGGGTCCCTACGAGCAGTACTTC. The encoded protein is CASSPIPGPYEQYF.

The CDR3 DNA sequence: TGTGCCAGCAGCCCCCCGATCCGTCCTGGCTACACCTTC. This codes for CASSPPIRPGYTF. This chain uses TRBV7-9 with TRBJ1-2; no firm D call. Trimming left V 5 bases short and J 7 bases short, with 14 bases between. The CDR3 length is 13 residues. Germline-derived CDR1 and CDR2 are SEHNR and FQNEAQ (reference sequence).

The chain combines TRBV7-9 with TRBJ2-1, with D unresolved. Trimming removed 6 bases at V and 7 bases at J, with 10 bases between. The CDR3 sequence is 12 residues long. Germline CDR1 reads SEHNR; CDR2 reads FQNEAQ (reference sequence). The CDR3 sequence: CASSSSVNEQFF. The CDR3 nucleotides read TGTGCCAGCAGTTCGAGCGTGAATGAGCAGTTCTTC. The whole variable domain, remainder taken from reference TRBV7-9 and TRBJ2-1, is DTGVSQNPRHKITKRGQNVTFRCDPISEHNRLYWYRQTLGQGPEFLTYFQNEAQLEKSRLLSDRFSAERPKGSFSTLEIQRTEQGDSAMYLCASSSSVNEQFFGPGTRLTVL.

The rearrangement joins TRBV20-1 to TRBJ2-1; 14 bases match TRBD2. This CDR3 is built from 14 residues. Germline V gene data show CDR1 as DFQATT and CDR2 as SNEGSKA (reference sequence). The junction had 7 bases not matched to a gene; V was cut back by 5 bases and J by 10 bases. The CDR3 sequence is CSASGLAGVGEQFF. The CDR3 bases are TGCAGTGCTTCGGGACTAGCGGGAGTAGGAGAGCAGTTCTTC.

The V and J genes are TRBV18 and TRBJ1-1; D call uncertain. V was cut by 3 bases and J by 1 base, with 9 bases left in between. The CDR3 has 14 residues. Germline loops: CDR1 KGHSH, CDR2 LQKENI. The chain's CDR3 is CASSPQGTNTEAFF. The CDR3 DNA follows: TGTGCCAGCTCACCCCAAGGTACGAACACTGAAGCTTTCTTT.

V gene TRBV3-1 combines with J gene TRBJ2-1, with 10 bases matching TRBD2. The CDR3 totals 15 residues. The junction had 5 bases not matched to a gene; V was cut back by 1 base and J by 8 bases. From germline, CDR1 is LGHDT and CDR2 YNNKEL (reference sequence). CDR3 sequence (DNA): TGTGCCAGCAGCCAAGCTAGCGGGAGTGTCGATGAGCAGTTCTTC. Its protein is CASSQASGSVDEQFF.

The V and J genes are TRBV3-1 and TRBJ2-7; possibly TRBD1 for D (6 bases). The assigned J gene may be wrong: the sequence end matches TRBJ2-5 better. CDR1 and CDR2 (germline): LGHDT, YNNKEL (reference sequence). The CDR3 extends over 16 amino acids. The DNA of the CDR3 is TGTGCCAGCAGCCTTCAGCAGGGCAGGGGAGTTGAGACCCAGTACTTC. As protein: CASSLQQGRGVETQYF.

This clonotype was recorded a few times. The chain is built from TRBV5-1 and TRBJ2-4, with 7 bases matching TRBD2. The end of the DNA aligns better with TRBJ2-7, so the J call may be wrong. This CDR3 has 18 residues. Germline CDR1 reads SGHRS; CDR2 reads YFSETQ. The CDR3 sequence: CASSLAGASGVGWDEQYF. CDR3 nucleotides: TGCGCCAGCAGCTTGGCCGGGGCTAGCGGAGTAGGTTGGGACGAGCAGTACTTC.